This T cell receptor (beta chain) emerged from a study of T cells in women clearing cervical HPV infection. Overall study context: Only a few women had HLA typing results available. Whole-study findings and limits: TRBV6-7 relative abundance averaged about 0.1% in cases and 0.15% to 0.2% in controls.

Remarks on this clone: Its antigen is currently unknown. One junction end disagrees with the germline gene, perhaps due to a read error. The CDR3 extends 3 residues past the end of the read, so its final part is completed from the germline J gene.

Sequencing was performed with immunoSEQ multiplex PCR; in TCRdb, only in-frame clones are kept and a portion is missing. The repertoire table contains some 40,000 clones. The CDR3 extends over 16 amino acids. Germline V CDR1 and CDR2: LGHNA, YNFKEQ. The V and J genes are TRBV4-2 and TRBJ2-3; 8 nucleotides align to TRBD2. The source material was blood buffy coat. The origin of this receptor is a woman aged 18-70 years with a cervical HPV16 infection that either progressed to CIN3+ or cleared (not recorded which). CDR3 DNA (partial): TGCGCCAGCAGCCCCGACTCTAGCGGGCTCACAGATACG. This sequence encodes CASSPDSSGLTDT. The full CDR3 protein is CASSPDSSGLTDTQYF.